This T cell receptor (beta chain) was sequenced in a study of cytotoxic CD8 clonotypes in ibrutinib-treated CLL. Overall study results and limits: A rise in clonality was seen at ibrutinib response, and a fall back toward baseline was seen at progression.

This CDR3 has 16 amino acids. Germline V gene lookup returns CDR1 LGHNA and CDR2 YNFKEQ. The V end was cut by 2 bases, the J end by 5 bases, with 19 bases between. The assay was immunoSEQ multiplex PCR, and TCRdb's table has in-frame clones only and misses some. The data contain 120,000 to 150,000 clones, approximately 75% of them singletons. As regards this clone: The antigen is not known.

The source was PBMCs, collected after 12 months of ibrutinib treatment. This sequence was found in a human donor with chronic lymphocytic leukemia. The J gene is TRBJ2-7, the V gene TRBV4-2, with D possibly being TRBD2 (7 bases). The CDR3 spells CASSQTGGGGQDEQYF. The CDR3 region has the DNA TGTGCCAGCAGCCAAACGGGTGGCGGGGGCCAGGACGAGCAGTACTTC.